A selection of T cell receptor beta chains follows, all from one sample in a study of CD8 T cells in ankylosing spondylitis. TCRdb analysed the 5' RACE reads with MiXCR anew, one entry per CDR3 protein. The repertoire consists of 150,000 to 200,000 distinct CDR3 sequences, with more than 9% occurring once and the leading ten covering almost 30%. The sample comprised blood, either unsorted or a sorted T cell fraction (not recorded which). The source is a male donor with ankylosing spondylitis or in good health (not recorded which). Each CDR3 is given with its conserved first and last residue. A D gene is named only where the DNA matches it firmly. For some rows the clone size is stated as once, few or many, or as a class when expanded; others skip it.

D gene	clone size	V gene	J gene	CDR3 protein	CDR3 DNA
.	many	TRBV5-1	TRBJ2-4	CASSPLGAGGKNIQYF	TGCGCCAGCAGCCCCCTGGGGGCCGGGGGCAAAAACATTCAGTACTTC
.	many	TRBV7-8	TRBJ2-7	CASSKSGGTEQYF	TGTGCCAGCAGTAAAAGTGGGGGGACCGAGCAGTACTTC
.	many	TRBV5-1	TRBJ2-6	CASAEHPRFSGANVLTF	TGCGCCAGCGCGGAGCATCCTCGTTTTTCTGGGGCCAACGTCCTGACTTTC
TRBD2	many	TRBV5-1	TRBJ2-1	CASSLGTSDYNEQFF	TGCGCCAGCAGCTTAGGGACTAGCGACTACAATGAGCAGTTCTTC
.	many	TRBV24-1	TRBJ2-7	CATSDFNEQYF	TGTGCCACCAGTGATTTCAACGAGCAGTACTTC
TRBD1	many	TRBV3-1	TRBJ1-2	CASSNRGATYGYTF	TGTGCCAGCAGCAACAGGGGCGCGACGTATGGCTACACCTTC
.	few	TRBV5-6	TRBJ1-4	CASNSGPGPRANEKLFF	TGTGCCAGCAACTCCGGGCCAGGGCCCAGAGCTAATGAAAAACTGTTTTTT
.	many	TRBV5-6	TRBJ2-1	CASSIPLRGEQFF	TGTGCCAGCAGTATCCCCCTACGGGGTGAGCAGTTCTTC
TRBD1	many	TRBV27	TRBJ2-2	CASRLRTGLGTGELFF	TGTGCCAGCAGACTCCGGACAGGGTTGGGCACCGGGGAGCTGTTTTTT
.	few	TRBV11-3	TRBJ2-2	CASSSTSPGAGELFF	TGTGCCAGCAGCTCTACTAGCCCAGGCGCCGGGGAGCTGTTTTTT
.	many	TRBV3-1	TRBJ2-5	CASSQERRETQYF	TGTGCCAGCAGCCAAGAAAGGCGAGAGACCCAGTACTTC
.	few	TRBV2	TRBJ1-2	CASSEVKRGGYTF	TGTGCCAGCAGTGAGGTCAAAAGGGGCGGCTACACCTTC
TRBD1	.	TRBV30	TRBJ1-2	CAWSPTGGGYTF	TGTGCCTGGAGTCCAACAGGGGGTGGCTACACCTTC
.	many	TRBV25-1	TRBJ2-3	CASSEYTGTDTQYF	TGTGCCAGCAGTGAATATACGGGCACAGATACGCAGTATTTT
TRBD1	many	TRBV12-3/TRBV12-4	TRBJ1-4	CASSLRQGIEKLFF	TGTGCCAGCAGTTTACGACAGGGGATAGAAAAACTGTTTTTT
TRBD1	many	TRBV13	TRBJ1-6	CASSAPGQGNSPLHF	TGTGCCAGCAGCGCCCCGGGACAGGGTAACTCACCCCTCCACTTT
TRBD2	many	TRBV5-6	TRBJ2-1	CASSSGLESKFF	TGTGCCAGCAGTAGTGGACTAGAGAGCAAGTTCTTC
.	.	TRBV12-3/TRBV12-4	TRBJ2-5	CASSLAAAKATQYF	TGTGCCAGCAGTTTGGCGGCAGCCAAGGCGACCCAGTACTTC
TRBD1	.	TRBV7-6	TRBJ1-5	CASSTTGGASNQPQHF	TGTGCCAGCAGCACCACAGGGGGCGCGAGCAATCAGCCCCAGCATTTT
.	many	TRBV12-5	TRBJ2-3	CASGLGDSTDTQYF	TGTGCTAGTGGTTTGGGGGACAGCACAGATACGCAGTATTTT
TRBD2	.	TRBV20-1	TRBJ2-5	CSARDRASGTMVLGTQYF	TGCAGTGCTAGAGATCGGGCTAGCGGGACGATGGTGCTGGGGACCCAGTACTTC
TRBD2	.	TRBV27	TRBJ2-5	CASSLSPGGETQYF	TGTGCCAGCAGTTTATCACCCGGGGGGGAGACCCAGTACTTC